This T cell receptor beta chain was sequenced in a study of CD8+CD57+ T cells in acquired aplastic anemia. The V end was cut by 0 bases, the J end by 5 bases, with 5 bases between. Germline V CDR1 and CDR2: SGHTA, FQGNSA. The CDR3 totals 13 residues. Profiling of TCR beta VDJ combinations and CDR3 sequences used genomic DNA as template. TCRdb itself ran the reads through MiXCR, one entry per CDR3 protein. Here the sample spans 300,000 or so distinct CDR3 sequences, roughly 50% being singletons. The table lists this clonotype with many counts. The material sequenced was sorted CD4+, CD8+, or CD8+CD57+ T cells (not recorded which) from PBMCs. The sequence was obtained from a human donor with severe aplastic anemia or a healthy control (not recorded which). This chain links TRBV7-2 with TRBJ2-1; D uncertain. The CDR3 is CASSLARDNEQFF. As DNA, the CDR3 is TGTGCCAGCAGCTTAGCAAGAGACAATGAGCAGTTCTTC.